Described below is a single T cell receptor beta chain sequence and its context. In the original workflow: Amplifying reference gene primers gave estimates of nucleated cell counts. Libraries were prepared by immunoSEQ multiplex PCR; TCRdb keeps only in-frame clonotypes and omits some of them. That table is the source of V, J and clone size, and D and trimming were worked out from the DNA. This table has approximately 180,000 clones, roughly 87% appearing once. The CDR3 is 18 amino acids. The sample is drawn from a study of blood T cell repertoires in COVID-19. Study overall: The analysed material was cDNA or gDNA that came from T cells, B-cell-depleted T cells, or PBMCs.

This sequence joins TRBV21-1 and TRBJ1-5; the D call in the table, TRBD1, was not verified against the DNA. TRBV21-1 is a recognized pseudogene. Sequencing used peripheral blood. This receptor was taken from a woman aged 50 to 60 with acute or convalescent COVID-19. In DNA form, the CDR3 reads TGTGCCAGCAGCGCTCAGTATGGTCCGGACAGGGTCAATCAGCCCCAGCATTTT. It yields the protein CASSAQYGPDRVNQPQHF.